The T cell receptor beta chain described here comes from a study of shared clonotypes between healthy human individuals. Only in-frame clones appear in the TCRdb table, and some are missing; sequencing was by immunoSEQ multiplex PCR. The data show roughly 500,000 clones, approximately 79% seen once. V lost 4 bases and J lost 1, with 10 bases in between. Germline V gene sequence: CDR1 SEHNR, CDR2 FQNEAQ (reference sequence). The CDR3 has 14 residues. This clone has ten or more counts. The chain links TRBV7-9 to TRBJ1-1; D might be TRBD1 (6 bases). Sequenced material: PBMCs. This clonotype originated in a woman aged 40 to 50 in good health. Some clones in this sample may be carry-over from other donors' samples. The CDR3 sequence is CASSSTDRNTEAFF. The CDR3 DNA reads as TGTGCCAGCAGCTCAACGGACAGGAACACTGAAGCTTTCTTT. Looking up the rest from reference TRBV7-9 and TRBJ1-1 gives the full variable domain: DTGVSQNPRHKITKRGQNVTFRCDPISEHNRLYWYRQTLGQGPEFLTYFQNEAQLEKSRLLSDRFSAERPKGSFSTLEIQRTEQGDSAMYLCASSSTDRNTEAFFGQGTRLTVV.